Each of the 31 T cell receptor beta chains below was sequenced from the same sample in a study of blood T cells in healthy people across ages. Alongside a J-beta primer mix, a sample-barcoded 5' primer served in a second PCR lasting about 7 to 12 cycles. Each CDR3 protein is one row after TCRdb ran MiXCR on the 5' RACE reads. The sample includes roughly 1.4 million distinct CDR3 sequences, around 59% of them seen just once. Sequenced material: blood. These receptors originate from a man between 18 and 35 years old in good health.

This sequence joins TRBV25-1 and TRBJ1-1; D unresolved. Germline CDR1 and CDR2: MGHDK and SYGVNS. The CDR3 extends over 17 amino acids. V lost 0 bases to trimming and J lost 1 base, with 15 bases between them. CDR3 nucleotide sequence: TGTGCCAGCAGTGAATACCCGGGTAGTATGGGGAACACTGAAGCTTTCTTT. Amino acids: CASSEYPGSMGNTEAFF.

The count of this clonotype is one. V and J are TRBV6-1 and TRBJ1-2; maybe TRBD1 (6 bases). The germline V gene has CDR1 MNHNS and CDR2 SASEGT. V was cut by 1 base and J by 5 bases, with 14 bases left in between. This CDR3 comprises 15 residues. CDR3 residues: CASSEGVRGFYGYTF. In DNA form, the CDR3 reads TGTGCCAGCAGTGAAGGTGTCAGGGGATTTTATGGCTACACCTTC.

This CDR3 reads CASSLWGAGTGELFF. Here the CDR3 DNA reads TGTGCCAGCAGTCTTTGGGGAGCGGGCACCGGGGAGCTGTTTTTT. This chain uses TRBV11-2 with TRBJ2-2, with a possible D match to TRBD2 (6 bases). CDR1 and CDR2 from the germline V gene are SGHAT and FQNNGV. V dropped 6 bases and J dropped 4 bases, with 15 bases sitting between them. There are 15 residues in the CDR3.

Notes on this clonotype: Mismatch with germline at one junction end may stem from a read error. The gene calls are TRBV7-6 and TRBJ1-1; D might be TRBD1 (6 bases). Per the germline V gene, CDR1 is SGHVS and CDR2 is FNYEAQ. The CDR3 runs to 15 residues. CDR3 sequence: CVSSFPWGRERQAFF. As DNA, the CDR3 is TGTGTCAGCAGCTTCCCGTGGGGGCGGGAGAGACAAGCTTTCTTT.

There are a few counts of this clonotype. The genes are TRBV6-2 or TRBV6-3 and TRBJ1-2; the D is unclear. The germline V and J ends were trimmed by 0 bases and 4 bases, with 3 bases remaining between them. Germline-derived CDR1 and CDR2 are MNHEY and SVGEGT. This CDR3 has 12 amino acids. The CDR3 region is CASSYSSYGYTF. CDR3 coding DNA: TGTGCCAGCAGTTACTCCAGCTATGGCTACACCTTC.

The genes are TRBV20-1 and TRBJ1-6, with a weak D call TRBD1 (5 bases). The germline V and J ends were trimmed by 2 bases and 7 bases, with 9 bases remaining between them. This CDR3 spans 13 amino acids. Germline lookup yields CDR1 DFQATT and CDR2 SNEGSKA (reference sequence). Here the CDR3 reads CSARQGWNSPLHF. CDR3 nucleotides: TGCAGTGCTAGACAGGGTTGGAATTCACCCCTCCACTTT.

This clonotype was found a few times. The chain combines TRBV10-3 with TRBJ2-1; TRBD2 matches at 9 bases. V was clipped by 4 bases and J by 0 bases; unmatched bases: 7. From germline, CDR1 is ENHRY and CDR2 SYGVKD. CDR3 length: 17 residues. CDR3: CAISALAGDLSYNEQFF. The CDR3 DNA is TGTGCCATCAGTGCTTTAGCGGGGGACCTCTCCTACAATGAGCAGTTCTTC.

In this sample, this clonotype turned up a few times. J is TRBJ2-5 and V is TRBV7-9; 10 bases are a match to TRBD2. From germline, CDR1 is SEHNR and CDR2 FQNEAQ (reference sequence). The CDR3 is 15 residues long. V lost 3 bases and J lost 3; bases outside the gene matches: 4. The CDR3 is CASSLGLAPKETQYF. In nucleotides, the CDR3 is TGTGCCAGCAGCTTGGGACTAGCGCCTAAAGAGACCCAGTACTTC.

This clonotype was seen more than once but under ten times. The rearrangement joins TRBV11-1 to TRBJ2-5; perhaps D is TRBD1 or TRBD2 (6 bases each). Trimming pared 2 bases from V and 5 bases from J, leaving 12 bases between. From germline, CDR1 is SGHAT and CDR2 FQDESV (reference sequence). The CDR3 runs 14 residues. CDR3 sequence: CASSLTGTGETQYF. The CDR3 DNA reads TGTGCCAGCAGCTTAACAGGGACTGGTGAGACCCAGTACTTC.

The chain carries TRBV20-1 and TRBJ2-5; no reliable D call. This CDR3 has 10 amino acids. V was trimmed by 5 bases and J by 5 bases, leaving 6 bases between them. Germline V gives CDR1 DFQATT, CDR2 SNEGSKA (reference sequence). This chain's CDR3 is CSAHGETQYF. In DNA, the CDR3 is TGCAGTGCTCACGGGGAGACCCAGTACTTC.

The CDR3, as DNA: TGCGCCAGCAGCCAAGAAATTACACGGCGTGGCACCGGGGAGCTGTTTTTT. Its translation is CASSQEITRRGTGELFF. The V and J genes are TRBV4-1 and TRBJ2-2; no firm D call. V shed 0 bases and J shed 4 bases, with 15 bases lying between them. CDR3 size: 17 residues. The germline gives CDR1 MGHRA, CDR2 YSYEKL.

V and J are TRBV12-3 or TRBV12-4 and TRBJ1-4; the D gene is possibly TRBD1 (6 bases). This CDR3 region has 12 residues. Trimming took off 7 bases at V and 14 bases at J, with 17 bases between the two ends. The CDR3 DNA follows: TGTGCCAGCACCCACTCCCGGACAGACCTGTTTTTT. This translates into CASTHSRTDLFF.

The V and J genes are TRBV9 and TRBJ2-7; 9 bases fit TRBD1. The trim removed 3 bases at V and 5 bases at J, leaving 6 bases unmatched. Germline V gene sequence: CDR1 SGDLS, CDR2 YYNGEE. This CDR3 is built from 14 residues. The CDR3 spells CASSAGTGPHEQYF. The DNA of the CDR3 is TGTGCCAGCAGCGCCGGGACAGGGCCCCACGAGCAGTACTTC.

The rearrangement joins TRBV29-1 to TRBJ2-5, with TRBD2 matching over 8 bases. CDR1 and CDR2 from the germline V gene are SQVTM and ANQGSEA. CDR3 size: 14 residues. The J segment lost 2 bases and the V segment lost 1 base, leaving 3 bases of the junction unmatched. CDR3 protein: CSVEVAGGQETQYF. The CDR3 DNA reads as TGCAGCGTTGAAGTGGCGGGGGGACAAGAGACCCAGTACTTC.

The chain couples TRBV18 to TRBJ1-2; D may be TRBD1 (6 bases). Germline values: CDR1 KGHSH, CDR2 LQKENI. Trimming stripped 4 bases from V and 2 bases from J, with 17 bases between. CDR3 length: 16 amino acids. The DNA of the CDR3 is TGTGCCAGCTCACGGACAGATCTGGCGCCCAACTATGGCTACACCTTC. Translating it yields CASSRTDLAPNYGYTF.

The J gene is TRBJ2-7, the V gene TRBV9, with TRBD2 matching over 9 bases. CDR1 SGDLS and CDR2 YYNGEE come from the germline V gene. V gave up 0 bases and J gave up 3 bases; unmatched junction bases: 4. The CDR3 sequence is 15 residues long. The CDR3 DNA sequence: TGTGCCAGCAGCGTAGGTCTAGCGGGGAACTACGAGCAGTACTTC. Its protein is CASSVGLAGNYEQYF.

The rearrangement links TRBV7-9 to TRBJ1-2; tentatively, D is TRBD1 (5 bases). CDR1 SEHNR and CDR2 FQNEAQ come from the germline V gene (reference sequence). The CDR3 spans 16 residues. V lost 5 bases and J 0 bases, leaving 16 bases between the germline ends. For the CDR3, the DNA is TGTGCCAGCAGCCGGGAGGGGCAGGGCCCTAACTATGGCTACACCTTC. Its translation is CASSREGQGPNYGYTF. The variable domain in full, completed from reference TRBV7-9 and TRBJ1-2, reads DTGVSQNPRHKITKRGQNVTFRCDPISEHNRLYWYRQTLGQGPEFLTYFQNEAQLEKSRLLSDRFSAERPKGSFSTLEIQRTEQGDSAMYLCASSREGQGPNYGYTFGSGTRLTVV.

This chain uses TRBV20-1 with TRBJ1-1, with 8 bases fitting TRBD1. With 5 bases clipped from V and 0 bases from J, the junction kept 5 bases outside the gene matches. The V gene's germline CDR1 is DFQATT and CDR2 SNEGSKA (reference sequence). The CDR3 sequence is 14 residues long. The DNA for the CDR3 is TGCAGTGCTCATGGACAGGGATTGAACACTGAAGCTTTCTTT. Protein: CSAHGQGLNTEAFF.

The CDR3 bases are TGTGCCAGCAGTTTAAGGCCCCTAAGGGCAACTAATGAAAAACTGTTTTTT. Its protein product is CASSLRPLRATNEKLFF. V usage is TRBV6-5 and J usage is TRBJ1-4; D remains unclear. The germline V and J ends were trimmed by 4 bases and 0 bases, with 15 bases remaining between them. This CDR3 has 17 residues. The germline CDR1 and CDR2 sequences are MNHEY and SVGAGI.

This sequence joins TRBV14 and TRBJ2-1; 8 nucleotides align to TRBD2. Germline lookup yields CDR1 SGHDN and CDR2 FVKESK. J gave up 5 bases and V 3 bases, and 6 bases lay outside the gene matches. This CDR3 is 15 amino acids long. The CDR3 spells CASSQLAGLNNEQFF. DNA of the CDR3: TGTGCCAGCAGCCAGCTAGCGGGTTTGAACAATGAGCAGTTCTTC.

The sample holds a few counts of this clonotype. The chain employs TRBV7-9 and TRBJ2-7; D may be TRBD1 or TRBD2 (5 bases each). The germline V gene has CDR1 SEHNR and CDR2 FQNEAQ (reference sequence). The CDR3 totals 15 residues. Deletions cut 9 bases from V and 4 bases from J, with 22 bases between. CDR3 bases: TGTGCCAGACGCCAAACAGAGGGGATGACGTACGAGCAGTACTTC. Translated, it gives CARRQTEGMTYEQYF.

This chain links TRBV2 with TRBJ2-5; D is ambiguous. This CDR3 spans 13 amino acids. V lost 4 bases to trimming and J lost 11 bases, with 17 bases between them. The germline gives CDR1 SNHLY, CDR2 FYNNEI. Here the CDR3 DNA reads TGTGCCAGCAGTGCGAGGTGGGTTATGGAGCAGTACTTC. Amino acids: CASSARWVMEQYF.

The table lists this clonotype with a few counts. The CDR3 is CASTLVLAGEYEQFF. Here the CDR3 DNA reads TGCGCCAGCACCTTAGTACTAGCGGGAGAATATGAGCAGTTCTTC. The chain uses TRBV5-1 and TRBJ2-1; 11 nucleotides agree with TRBD2. This CDR3 has 15 amino acids. Germline loops: CDR1 SGHRS, CDR2 YFSETQ. V gave up 6 bases and J gave up 8 bases; unmatched junction bases: 10.

V and J are TRBV27 and TRBJ2-2, with D possibly being TRBD2 (5 bases). V lost 0 bases, J lost 5 bases, and 13 bases lay in between. Germline V lookup: CDR1 MNHEY, CDR2 SMNVEV (reference sequence). The CDR3 consists of 16 residues. The CDR3 DNA reads TGTGCCAGCAGTTTATCGGTTCCTGAGGGAACCGGGGAGCTGTTTTTT. Residues: CASSLSVPEGTGELFF.

This clonotype was seen more than once but under ten times. The CDR3 DNA follows: TGTGCCAGCAGCTTGGTCGGACAGGGAAATGAAAAACTGTTTTTT. It codes for CASSLVGQGNEKLFF. The chain uses TRBV7-9 and TRBJ1-4; TRBD1 matches 8 bases. The V segment lost 3 bases and the J segment 5 bases; nucleotides outside the gene matches: 5. Per the germline V gene, CDR1 is SEHNR and CDR2 is FQNEAQ (reference sequence). The length of the CDR3 is 15 residues.

The chain links TRBV12-3 or TRBV12-4 to TRBJ1-2; 7 nucleotides agree with TRBD1. After removal of 6 bases from V and 8 bases from J, the junction contained 15 bases not matched to a gene. This CDR3 region has 15 residues. The CDR3 DNA reads TGTGCCAGCAGCCTACAGGGGCGTACAGGGCTAGGCTACACCTTC. Translation gives CASSLQGRTGLGYTF.

In its sample, this clonotype was seen a few times. The chain combines TRBV6-7 with TRBJ2-5; TRBD2 might be the D (5 bases). TRBV6-7 counts as an open reading frame of uncertain function. With 2 bases removed from V and 5 bases from J, the gap between germline ends came to 21 bases. This CDR3 comprises 17 residues. The CDR3 region has the DNA TGTGCCAGCAGTTACAACATGAGGAGATCTTGGGAGGAGACCCAGTACTTC. It encodes CASSYNMRRSWEETQYF.

The chain uses TRBV6-6 and TRBJ2-1, with unresolved D. V was shortened by 8 bases and J by 3 bases, with 11 bases between the two germline ends. Germline-derived CDR1 and CDR2 are MNHNY and SVGAGI (reference sequence). The CDR3 extends over 13 amino acids. The CDR3 coding sequence is TGTGCCAGCTCCCCGGCTTACTACAATGAGCAGTTCTTC. Its protein product is CASSPAYYNEQFF.

The V gene is TRBV15, the J gene TRBJ1-1; D is perhaps TRBD1 (5 bases). Germline assignment: CDR1 LNHNV and CDR2 YYDKDF (reference sequence). This CDR3 is 13 amino acids long. Trimming stripped 8 bases from V and 7 bases from J, with 17 bases between. CDR3 protein: CATGEFGGYEAFF. The CDR3 coding sequence is TGTGCCACCGGGGAGTTTGGGGGGTATGAAGCTTTCTTT.

V usage is TRBV5-1 and J usage is TRBJ2-1, with TRBD2 identical over 7 bases. After removal of 2 bases from V and 5 bases from J, the junction contained 22 bases not matched to a gene. This CDR3 spans 20 amino acids. Germline CDR1 reads SGHRS; CDR2 reads YFSETQ. The CDR3 DNA follows: TGCGCCAGCAGCTTTCATCCACGCCTCCCTTGGGAGGGTTGGGACAATGAGCAGTTCTTC. Encoded protein: CASSFHPRLPWEGWDNEQFF. The complete variable domain, with remaining parts taken from reference TRBV5-1 and TRBJ2-1, reads KAGVTQTPRYLIKTRGQQVTLSCSPISGHRSVSWYQQTPGQGLQFLFEYFSETQRNKGNFPGRFSGRQFSNSRSEMNVSTLELGDSALYLCASSFHPRLPWEGWDNEQFFGPGTRLTVL.

The chain couples TRBV4-1 to TRBJ2-5, with D hard to call. Germline loops: CDR1 MGHRA, CDR2 YSYEKL. The CDR3 is made up of 13 amino acids. V lost 3 bases and J 2 bases, leaving 7 bases between the germline ends. The CDR3 sequence is CASSHRFQETQYF. The CDR3 DNA reads TGCGCCAGCAGCCATCGATTTCAAGAGACCCAGTACTTC.